Following are 19 T cell receptor beta chains from one sample sequenced in a study of T cells in Graves' hyperthyroidism and ophthalmopathy. RNA transcripts were the template for amplifying TCR beta CDR3 regions. Carried out on the TCR CDR3, a first-round RT-PCR used the HTBI primer set. TCRdb fed the multiplex PCR reads into MiXCR, producing one record per CDR3 protein. Among hundreds of thousands of distinct CDR3 sequences listed, 38% were seen once. Sample: blood. The source of these receptors is a man younger than 35 with Graves' hyperthyroidism.

The chain links TRBV6-5 to TRBJ2-7; 8 bases map to TRBD2. The V gene's germline CDR1 is MNHEY and CDR2 SVGAGI. Unmatched junction bases numbered 8, after V lost 0 bases and J lost 4 bases. This CDR3 region has 16 residues. The CDR3 reads CASSYSRGLGRYEQYF. The CDR3 coding sequence is TGTGCCAGCAGTTACTCGAGGGGACTAGGGAGATACGAGCAGTACTTC.

This clonotype was observed once. One end of the junction fails to match germline, which may point to a read error. V and J are TRBV18 and TRBJ2-7, with 8 bases lining up with TRBD2. Germline CDR1 KGHSH, CDR2 LQKENI. The CDR3 totals 13 residues. In DNA, the CDR3 is TGTGCCAGCCCACCCGGGACTAGCTACGAGCAGTACTTC. Encoded protein: CASPPGTSYEQYF.

This clonotype was detected a few times. The chain joins TRBV5-1 to TRBJ2-2; weak D call: TRBD1 (6 bases). V lost 0 bases and J lost 7, with 19 bases in between. This CDR3 has 17 amino acids. Germline assignment: CDR1 SGHRS and CDR2 YFSETQ. CDR3 DNA: TGCGCCAGCAGCTTGGGGTACGCTACAGGGAGCAACGGGGAGCTGTTTTTT. Protein product: CASSLGYATGSNGELFF. The complete variable domain, with remaining parts taken from reference TRBV5-1 and TRBJ2-2, reads KAGVTQTPRYLIKTRGQQVTLSCSPISGHRSVSWYQQTPGQGLQFLFEYFSETQRNKGNFPGRFSGRQFSNSRSEMNVSTLELGDSALYLCASSLGYATGSNGELFFGEGSRLTVL.

This clonotype was observed many times. One junction end does not reproduce the germline sequence, and a read error may be involved. This chain joins TRBV7-7 and TRBJ2-5, with D possibly being TRBD1 (6 bases). Germline V gene sequence: CDR1 SSHAT, CDR2 FNYEAQ (reference sequence). This CDR3 contains 14 residues. CDR3 residues: CASSSDRNQETQYF. CDR3 sequence (DNA): TGTGCTAGCAGCTCTGACAGGAATCAAGAGACCCAGTACTTC.

With regard to this clonotype: Just one base apart from a much larger clone, this may be a read error. The CDR3 coding sequence is TGTGCCAGCAGCCTATACGGACAGGCTAACTATGACTACACCTTC. It yields the protein CASSLYGQANYDYTF. The genes are TRBV9 and TRBJ1-2; 7 bases map to TRBD1. The CDR3 is 15 amino acids. Germline lookup yields CDR1 SGDLS and CDR2 YYNGEE.

This clonotype was picked up many times. The chain couples TRBV29-1 to TRBJ2-7; D may be TRBD1 (6 bases). Trimming shortened V by 7 bases and J by 2 bases, and 12 bases separated the two germline ends. The germline V gene has CDR1 SQVTM and CDR2 ANQGSEA. This CDR3 spans 12 amino acids. CDR3 sequence: CSAGQTAYEQYF. CDR3 in DNA: TGCAGCGCTGGACAGACTGCCTACGAGCAGTACTTC.

This clonotype was recorded many times. The gene calls are TRBV20-1 and TRBJ1-1, with a tentative D call TRBD1 (6 bases). Trimming stripped 4 bases from V and 1 base from J, with 10 bases between. This CDR3 is 13 amino acids long. From germline, CDR1 is DFQATT and CDR2 SNEGSKA (reference sequence). The CDR3 DNA reads as TGCAGTGCTAACACAGGGACGAACACTGAAGCTTTCTTT. Translating gives CSANTGTNTEAFF.

This clonotype was seen more than once but under ten times. The gene calls are TRBV7-8 and TRBJ2-7, with TRBD1 identical over 7 bases. Trimming took 5 bases from V and 7 from J; bases not matched to a gene: 8. The CDR3 extends over 13 amino acids. The germline V gene encodes CDR1 SGHVS and CDR2 FQNEAQ. CDR3 residues: CASSDYRDREQYF. CDR3 sequence (DNA): TGTGCCAGCAGCGATTACCGGGACAGAGAGCAGTACTTC.

This clonotype was picked up a small number of times. The chain links TRBV14 to TRBJ1-2; no reliable D call. Germline assignment: CDR1 SGHDN and CDR2 FVKESK. The germline V and J ends were trimmed by 0 bases and 0 bases, with 11 bases remaining between them. The CDR3 covers 16 residues. CDR3 bases: TGTGCCAGCAGCCAAGACTGGGCCACCACTAACTATGGCTACACCTTC. The encoded protein is CASSQDWATTNYGYTF.

This chain joins TRBV5-6 and TRBJ1-2; D uncertain. Deletions cut 0 bases from V and 4 bases from J, with 10 bases between. CDR1 is SGHDT and CDR2 is YYEEEE in the germline V gene. This CDR3 region has 14 residues. The CDR3 region has the DNA TGTGCCAGCAGCTTGGGGGAAGGCGGCTATGGCTACACCTTC. This sequence encodes CASSLGEGGYGYTF.

The chain joins TRBV6-5 to TRBJ2-5, with a possible D match to TRBD1 (5 bases). This CDR3 has 15 amino acids. Trimming removed 2 bases from V and 9 bases from J, with 19 bases in between. Germline values: CDR1 MNHEY, CDR2 SVGAGI. CDR3 DNA sequence: TGTGCCAGCAGTTACAGGCAGGGTTGGAATCAGCCCCAGTACTTC. Its protein is CASSYRQGWNQPQYF.

This clonotype was seen a handful of times. The V gene is TRBV25-1, the J gene TRBJ1-4; no clear D. Trimming stripped 6 bases from V and 1 base from J, with 9 bases between. Germline CDR1 reads MGHDK; CDR2 reads SYGVNS. This CDR3 region has 14 residues. The CDR3 sequence: CASSSGVTNEKLFF. In DNA, the CDR3 is TGTGCCAGCAGCTCGGGTGTAACTAATGAAAAACTGTTTTTT.

The genes are TRBV20-1 and TRBJ1-5; D perhaps matches TRBD1 (5 bases). Germline lookup yields CDR1 DFQATT and CDR2 SNEGSKA (reference sequence). Trimming left V 3 bases short and J 7 bases short, with 16 bases between. The CDR3 has 14 residues. In DNA, the CDR3 is TGCAGTGCTAGTCGGGACCCTATCCGGCAGCCCCAGCATTTT. Translated: CSASRDPIRQPQHF.

This clonotype showed up just a few times. V gene TRBV9 combines with J gene TRBJ2-5; D unclear. Germline V gives CDR1 SGDLS, CDR2 YYNGEE. V lost 4 bases and J 5 bases, leaving 12 bases between the germline ends. This CDR3 spans 13 amino acids. The CDR3 sequence is CASSRSSGETQYF. The CDR3 bases are TGTGCCAGCAGCCGTTCCTCCGGGGAGACCCAGTACTTC.

This clonotype was counted ten times or more. This chain connects TRBV10-2 to TRBJ1-1; TRBD1 aligns across 10 bases. The germline V gene has CDR1 WSHSY and CDR2 SAAADI. The CDR3 is 14 residues long. J gave up 4 bases and V 6 bases, and 5 bases lay outside the gene matches. The CDR3 sequence: CASREGQGVTEAFF. For the CDR3, the DNA is TGCGCCAGCAGAGAAGGACAGGGGGTCACTGAAGCTTTCTTT.

The chain combines TRBV10-3 with TRBJ2-2; TRBD1 agrees at 7 bases. This CDR3 is 12 amino acids long. V lost 7 bases, J lost 8 bases, and 4 bases stayed unmatched. Looked up from germline, CDR1 is ENHRY and CDR2 is SYGVKD. The CDR3 reads CAINMGQGELFF. CDR3 DNA: TGTGCCATCAATATGGGACAGGGGGAGCTGTTTTTT.

V and J are TRBV24-1 and TRBJ1-1; tentative D call: TRBD1 (5 bases). Germline lookup yields CDR1 KGHDR and CDR2 SFDVKD. The length of the CDR3 is 15 residues. Trimming removed 6 bases at V and 1 base at J, with 14 bases between. CDR3 coding DNA: TGTGCCACCAGTTCCGGGGGAAGACCGAACACTGAAGCTTTCTTT. Amino acids: CATSSGGRPNTEAFF.

This clonotype was counted many times. The chain joins TRBV29-1 to TRBJ2-5, with TRBD1 matching over 7 bases. Trimming removed 5 bases from V and 5 bases from J; junction bases left unmatched: 8. The CDR3 consists of 13 residues. The V gene's germline CDR1 is SQVTM and CDR2 ANQGSEA. CDR3 bases: TGCAGCGTTTTACAGGGGATTTGGGAGACCCAGTACTTC. As protein: CSVLQGIWETQYF.

V and J are TRBV9 and TRBJ2-5, with unresolved D. From germline, CDR1 is SGDLS and CDR2 YYNGEE. V gave up 0 bases and J gave up 5 bases, with 11 bases separating them. The CDR3 extends over 14 amino acids. CDR3 nucleotides: TGTGCCAGCAGCGTAGATCGGGCCGGGGAGACCCAGTACTTC. This sequence encodes CASSVDRAGETQYF.